Listed below are T cell receptor beta chains from one sample, sequenced in a study of blood T cells in healthy people across ages. A single record per CDR3 protein comes from TCRdb applying MiXCR to the 5' RACE reads. The sample shows hundreds of thousands of distinct CDR3 sequences, about 20% of them seen only once. Sequencing used blood. All receptors derive from an older man in good health. CDR3s include the opening cysteine and the closing phenylalanine or tryptophan. D genes are given only for firm matches. Clone size, where shown, is once, few, many, or a class for clones that have expanded.

>.|TRBV5-1|TRBJ2-3|.
TGCGCCAGCAGCCCGTCCCGGGACAGCACAGATACGCAGTATTTT
CASSPSRDSTDTQYF
>.|TRBV12-3/TRBV12-4|TRBJ2-3|.
TGTGCCAGCAGCCTGGCCATCTACGGCGAATCGGATACGCAGTATTTT
CASSLAIYGESDTQYF
>TRBD2|TRBV11-2|TRBJ2-1|many
TGTGCCAGCAGCTTAGCTAGCGGGGGAAACAATGAGCAGTTCTTC
CASSLASGGNNEQFF
>.|TRBV12-3/TRBV12-4|TRBJ2-2|.
TGTGCCAGCACCCCCGTGAGCACCGGGGAGCTGTTTTTT
CASTPVSTGELFF
>.|TRBV12-3/TRBV12-4|TRBJ1-2|.
TGTGCCAGCACCCTAGGAGGGACCCCTGAGTCGTCTGGCTACACCTTC
CASTLGGTPESSGYTF
>TRBD2|TRBV20-1|TRBJ2-1|once
TGCAGTGCTAGGGATCCAGGGACTAGCGGGGGGAACAATGAGCAGTTCTTC
CSARDPGTSGGNNEQFF
>TRBD1|TRBV5-1|TRBJ2-3|few
TGCGCCAGCATCTCCGGGACAGGCACAGATATGCAGTATTTT
CASISGTGTDMQYF
>.|TRBV3-1|TRBJ2-1|.
TGTGCCAGCAGCCCTAAGCCCTACAATGAGCAGTTCTTC
CASSPKPYNEQFF
>TRBD1|TRBV5-4|TRBJ2-5|.
TGTGCCAGCAGCTGGGACAGGGAGGAGACCCAGTACTTC
CASSWDREETQYF
>.|TRBV5-1|TRBJ2-5|few
TGCGCCAGCTTAAGGACAGAAGAGACCCAGTACTTC
CASLRTEETQYF
>.|TRBV18|TRBJ2-3|.
TGTGCCAGCTCACCATTACAGGGAGATACGCAGTATTTT
CASSPLQGDTQYF
>.|TRBV18|TRBJ1-2|few
TGTGCCAGCTCACCGGGAGGGGCTAACGGCTACACCTTC
CASSPGGANGYTF
>.|TRBV7-2|TRBJ2-1|few
TGTGCCAGCAGCTCCCTTAGGGGCAGCTCCTACAATGAGCAGTTCTTC
CASSSLRGSSYNEQFF
>.|TRBV20-1|TRBJ1-2|.
TGCAGTGCTAGAGGGACGGGGTTCGACTATGGCTACACCTTC
CSARGTGFDYGYTF
>.|TRBV5-6|TRBJ2-1|.
TGTGCCAGCAGCTTAACAGGGGGGGTAGCGGGAATCTACAATGAGCAGTTCTTC
CASSLTGGVAGIYNEQFF
>TRBD2|TRBV18|TRBJ2-3|few
TGTGCCAGCTCACCACGAACTAGCGGGGTGAGCACAGATACGCAGTATTTT
CASSPRTSGVSTDTQYF
>TRBD1|TRBV28|TRBJ2-7|.
TGTGCCAGCAGAAACACGGGACAGGGTTCGTGGGAGCAGTACTTC
CASRNTGQGSWEQYF
>.|TRBV29-1|TRBJ1-2|.
TGCAGCGTGGGGGACACTGGCTACACCTTC
CSVGDTGYTF
>.|TRBV4-2|TRBJ1-5|.
TGTGCCAGCGCAGGAGGGTTCAATCAGCCCCAGCATTTT
CASAGGFNQPQHF
>TRBD2|TRBV12-3/TRBV12-4|TRBJ2-3|few
TGTGCCAGCAGTCCCGGACTAGCGGCCACAGATACGCAGTATTTT
CASSPGLAATDTQYF
>.|TRBV28|TRBJ2-5|.
TGTGCCAGCAGTTTATTGGGGGGGCGCATTGAGACCCAGCACTTC
CASSLLGGRIETQHF
>.|TRBV19|TRBJ1-2|.
TGTGCCAGTAGTACCCGGACAGAGGGCCGCTACACCTTC
CASSTRTEGRYTF
>.|TRBV5-1|TRBJ1-4|few
TGCGCCGGCAGCTTGGCCGGTGAAGGGCGGGAAAAACTGTTTTTT
CAGSLAGEGREKLFF
>TRBD2|TRBV10-3|TRBJ2-3|.
TGTGCCATCAGTGAGTCGGCTAGCGGGGTCACAGATACGCAGTATTTT
CAISESASGVTDTQYF
>TRBD1|TRBV12-3/TRBV12-4|TRBJ1-1|once
TGTGCCAGCAGTTTTGACAGGGAAAGGTTAGGGACTGAAGCTTTCTTT
CASSFDRERLGTEAFF
>.|TRBV28|TRBJ2-5|.
TGTGCCAGCAGTTCCAGGACAGCCGGGAAAGAGACCCAGTACTTC
CASSSRTAGKETQYF
>TRBD1|TRBV12-3/TRBV12-4|TRBJ2-3|.
TGTGCCAGCAGTTTAGCGCTCACAGGGGTGGGCGCAGATGCGCAGTATTTT
CASSLALTGVGADAQYF
>TRBD2|TRBV5-1|TRBJ2-1|few
TGCGCCAGCAGCTTGGTTGCGCGGGAGGGTAGTGAGCAGTTCTTC
CASSLVAREGSEQFF
>TRBD1|TRBV5-1|TRBJ1-1|.
TGCGCCAGCAGCTCGTCACAGGGGAGCACTGAAGCTTTCTTT
CASSSSQGSTEAFF
>.|TRBV7-2|TRBJ1-4|few
TGTGCCAGCAGCTTCGGGGGGCGAGGGCCGGTGGTTAATGAAAAACTGTTTTTT
CASSFGGRGPVVNEKLFF
>TRBD1|TRBV10-2|TRBJ1-6|.
TGCGCCAGCAACCAGGGGGATCGGAATTCACCCCTCCACTTT
CASNQGDRNSPLHF
>.|TRBV5-1|TRBJ2-5|.
TGCGCCAGCAGCCCAGTTTTAGGCCCCGGGCTCCAAGAGACCCAGTACTTC
CASSPVLGPGLQETQYF
>.|TRBV6-1|TRBJ1-3|.
TGTGCCAGCAGGGGAAGGGTCGATGTTGGAAACACCCTATATTTT
CASRGRVDVGNTLYF
>TRBD2|TRBV7-9|TRBJ2-1|.
TGTGCCAGCAGCTTAGGGGGGGGAGGGGTTCAGTACAATGAGCAGTTCTTC
CASSLGGGGVQYNEQFF
>.|TRBV6-2/TRBV6-3|TRBJ2-3|.
TGTGCCAGCAGTTACTCGAGGCTCGCAGATACGCAGTATTTT
CASSYSRLADTQYF
>TRBD2|TRBV20-1|TRBJ2-1|.
TGCAGTGCTAGGGGGAGCGGGGCTAGCGGTACCTACAATGAGCAGTTCTTC
CSARGSGASGTYNEQFF
>TRBD1|TRBV7-9|TRBJ1-1|.
TGTGCCAGCAGCTTATGGGACAGGGGACAAGCTTTCTTT
CASSLWDRGQAFF
>TRBD1|TRBV7-2|TRBJ1-1|.
TGTGCCAGCAGGCCTGGACAGGCCACTGAAGCTTTCTTT
CASRPGQATEAFF
>.|TRBV9|TRBJ1-1|.
TGTGCCAGCAGCCCAGAGGGGACACCGAACACTGAAGCTTTCTTT
CASSPEGTPNTEAFF
>TRBD2|TRBV29-1|TRBJ2-2|.
TGCAGCGTTCCAAAGCGGGGAAACACCGGGGAGCTATTTTTT
CSVPKRGNTGELFF
>TRBD2|TRBV5-6|TRBJ2-3|once
TGTGCCAGCAGTTACGGACTAGCGGGAGGGCAAGGCACAGATACGCAGTATTTT
CASSYGLAGGQGTDTQYF
>TRBD2|TRBV18|TRBJ2-5|few
TGTGCCAGCTCATCCGGACTAGCAGAGACCCAGTACTTC
CASSSGLAETQYF
>TRBD2|TRBV6-5|TRBJ2-4|.
TGTGCCAGCAGTCGTGGACTAGCGGGAGTAGCCAAAAACATTCAGTACTTC
CASSRGLAGVAKNIQYF
>.|TRBV11-3|TRBJ2-1|many
TGTGCCAGCAGCTTAACAGGGCCCAATGAGCAGTTCTTC
CASSLTGPNEQFF
>.|TRBV6-2/TRBV6-3|TRBJ1-3|few
TGTGCCAGCAGTTACCGAAACAGGGCTAGAGGGCCTGGAAACACCATATATTTT
CASSYRNRARGPGNTIYF